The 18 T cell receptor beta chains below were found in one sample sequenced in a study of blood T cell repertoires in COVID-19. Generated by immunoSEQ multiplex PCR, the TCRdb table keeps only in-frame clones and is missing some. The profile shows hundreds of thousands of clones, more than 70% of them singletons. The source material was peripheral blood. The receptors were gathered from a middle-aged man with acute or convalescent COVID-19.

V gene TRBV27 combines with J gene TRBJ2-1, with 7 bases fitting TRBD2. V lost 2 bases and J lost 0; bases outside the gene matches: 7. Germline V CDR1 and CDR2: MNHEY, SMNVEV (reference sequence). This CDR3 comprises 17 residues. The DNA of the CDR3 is TGTGCCAGCAGTTTAGTTAGCGGGCCGCTCTCCTACAATGAGCAGTTCTTC. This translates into CASSLVSGPLSYNEQFF.

The CDR3 bases are TGTGCCAGCAGTTACACCTACAGGGAAGGAAATCAGCCCCAGCATTTT. This codes for CASSYTYREGNQPQHF. The rearrangement joins TRBV6-2 or TRBV6-3 to TRBJ1-5; D is possibly TRBD1 (6 bases). V gave up 2 bases and J gave up 4 bases, with 15 bases separating them. From germline, CDR1 is MNHEY and CDR2 SVGEGT. CDR3 size: 16 residues.

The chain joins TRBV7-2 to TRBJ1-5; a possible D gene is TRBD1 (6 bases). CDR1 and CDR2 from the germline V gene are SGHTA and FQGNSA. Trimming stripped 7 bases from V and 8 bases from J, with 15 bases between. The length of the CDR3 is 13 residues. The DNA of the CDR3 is TGTGCCAGCACTGGGGGCCAAGGGAAGCCCCAGCATTTT. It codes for CASTGGQGKPQHF.

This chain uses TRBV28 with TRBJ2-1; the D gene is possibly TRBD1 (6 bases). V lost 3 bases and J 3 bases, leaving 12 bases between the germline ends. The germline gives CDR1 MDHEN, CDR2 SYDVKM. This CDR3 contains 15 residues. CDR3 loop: CASSFSGQLYNEQFF. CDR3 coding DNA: TGTGCCAGCAGTTTTTCCGGACAGCTCTACAATGAGCAGTTCTTC.

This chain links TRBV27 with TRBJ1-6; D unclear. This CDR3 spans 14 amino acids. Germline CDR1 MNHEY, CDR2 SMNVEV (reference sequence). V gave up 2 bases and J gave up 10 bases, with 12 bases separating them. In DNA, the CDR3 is TGTGCCAGCAGTTTAGGTTTTCGGGGATCACCCCTCCACTTT. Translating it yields CASSLGFRGSPLHF.

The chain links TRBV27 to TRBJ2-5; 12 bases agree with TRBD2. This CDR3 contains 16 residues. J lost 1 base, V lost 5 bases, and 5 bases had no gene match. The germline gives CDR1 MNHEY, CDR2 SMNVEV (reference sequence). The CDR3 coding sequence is TGTGCCAGCAGTAGGGCTAGCGGGAGGGCCCAAGAGACCCAGTACTTC. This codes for CASSRASGRAQETQYF.

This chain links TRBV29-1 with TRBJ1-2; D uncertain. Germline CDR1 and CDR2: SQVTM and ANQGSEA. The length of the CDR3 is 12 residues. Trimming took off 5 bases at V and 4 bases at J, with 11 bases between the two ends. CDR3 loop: CSVTTAIYGYTF. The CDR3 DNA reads TGCAGCGTTACTACTGCCATCTATGGCTACACCTTC.

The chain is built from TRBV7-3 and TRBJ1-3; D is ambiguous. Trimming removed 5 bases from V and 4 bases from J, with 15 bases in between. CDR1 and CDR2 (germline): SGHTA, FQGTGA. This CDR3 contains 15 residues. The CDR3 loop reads CASSPHPAGGNTIYF. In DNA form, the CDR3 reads TGTGCCAGCAGCCCCCACCCGGCAGGAGGAAACACCATATATTTT.

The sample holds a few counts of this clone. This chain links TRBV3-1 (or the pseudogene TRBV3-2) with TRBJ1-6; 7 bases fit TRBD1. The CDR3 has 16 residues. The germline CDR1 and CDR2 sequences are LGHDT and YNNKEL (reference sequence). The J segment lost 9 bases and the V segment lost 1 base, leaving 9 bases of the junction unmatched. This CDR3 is CASSQGPGRGSSPLHF. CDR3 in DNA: TGTGCCAGCAGCCAAGGTCCGGGCAGGGGGAGTTCACCCCTCCACTTT.

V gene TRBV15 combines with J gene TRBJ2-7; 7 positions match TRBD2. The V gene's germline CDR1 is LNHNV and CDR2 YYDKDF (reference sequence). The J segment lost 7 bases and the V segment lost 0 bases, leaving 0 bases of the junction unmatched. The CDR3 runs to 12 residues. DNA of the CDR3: TGTGCCACCAGCAGAGATAGCGGGGAGCAGTACTTC. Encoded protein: CATSRDSGEQYF.

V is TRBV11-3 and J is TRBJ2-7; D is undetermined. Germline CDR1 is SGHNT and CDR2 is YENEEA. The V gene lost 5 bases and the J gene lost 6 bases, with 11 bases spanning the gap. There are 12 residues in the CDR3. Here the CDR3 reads CASSREVGEQYF. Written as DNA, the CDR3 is TGTGCCAGCAGCCGAGAGGTCGGCGAGCAGTACTTC.

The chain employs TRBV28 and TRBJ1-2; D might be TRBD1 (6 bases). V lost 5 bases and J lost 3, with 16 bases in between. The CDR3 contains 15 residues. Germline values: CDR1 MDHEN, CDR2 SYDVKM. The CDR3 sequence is CASSITGRVYYGYTF. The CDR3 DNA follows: TGTGCCAGCAGTATTACAGGGCGAGTTTACTATGGCTACACCTTC.

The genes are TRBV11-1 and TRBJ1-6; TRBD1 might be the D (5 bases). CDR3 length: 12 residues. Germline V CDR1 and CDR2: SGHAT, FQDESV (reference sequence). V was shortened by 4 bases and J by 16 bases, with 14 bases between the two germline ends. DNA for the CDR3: TGTGCCAGCAGCTACCAAGACAGAGATCTCCACTTT. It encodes CASSYQDRDLHF.

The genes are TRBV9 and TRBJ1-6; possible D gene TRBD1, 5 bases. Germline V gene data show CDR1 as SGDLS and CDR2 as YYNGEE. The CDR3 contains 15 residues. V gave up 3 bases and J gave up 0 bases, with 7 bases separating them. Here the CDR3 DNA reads TGTGCCAGCAGCGGACAGAGCTCCTATAATTCACCCCTCCACTTT. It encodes CASSGQSSYNSPLHF.

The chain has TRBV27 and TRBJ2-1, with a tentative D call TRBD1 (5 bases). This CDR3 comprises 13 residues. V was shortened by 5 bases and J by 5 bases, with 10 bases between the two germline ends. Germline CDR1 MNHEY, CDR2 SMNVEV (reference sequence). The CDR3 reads CASSIDRDNEQFF. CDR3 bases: TGTGCCAGCAGTATCGACAGAGACAATGAGCAGTTCTTC.

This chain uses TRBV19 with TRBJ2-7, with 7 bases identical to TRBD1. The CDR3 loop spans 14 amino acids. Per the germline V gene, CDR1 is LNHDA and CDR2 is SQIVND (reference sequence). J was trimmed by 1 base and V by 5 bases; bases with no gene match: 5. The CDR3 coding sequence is TGTGCCAGTAGTCCTCAGGGGGATTCCTACGAGCAGTACTTC. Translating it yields CASSPQGDSYEQYF.

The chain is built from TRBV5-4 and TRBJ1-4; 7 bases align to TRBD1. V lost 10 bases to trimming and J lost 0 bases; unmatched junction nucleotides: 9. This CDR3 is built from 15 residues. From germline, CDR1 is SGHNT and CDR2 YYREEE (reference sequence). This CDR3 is CAAQTGIATNEKLFF. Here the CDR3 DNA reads TGTGCCGCGCAGACAGGGATTGCAACTAATGAAAAACTGTTTTTT.

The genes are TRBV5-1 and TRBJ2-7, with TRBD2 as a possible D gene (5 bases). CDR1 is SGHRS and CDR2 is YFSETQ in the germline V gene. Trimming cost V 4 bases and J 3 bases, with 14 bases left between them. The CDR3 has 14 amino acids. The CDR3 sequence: CASSPKPGYYEQYF. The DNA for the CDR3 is TGCGCCAGCAGCCCCAAGCCGGGGTACTACGAGCAGTACTTC.